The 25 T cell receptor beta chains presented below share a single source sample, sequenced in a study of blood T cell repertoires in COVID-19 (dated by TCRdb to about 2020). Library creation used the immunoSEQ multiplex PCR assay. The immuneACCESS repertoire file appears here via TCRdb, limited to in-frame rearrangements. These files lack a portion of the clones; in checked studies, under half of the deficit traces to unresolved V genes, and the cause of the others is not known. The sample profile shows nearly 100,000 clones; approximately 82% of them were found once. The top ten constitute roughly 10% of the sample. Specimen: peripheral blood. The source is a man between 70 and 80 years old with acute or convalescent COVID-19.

As DNA, the CDR3 is TGTGCCTCCGCAGGGATAATGAACACTGAAGCTTTCTTT. This sequence encodes CASAGIMNTEAFF. V usage is TRBV30 and J usage is TRBJ1-1, with D tentatively TRBD1 (5 bases). Trimming shortened V by 7 bases and J by 0 bases, and 12 bases separated the two germline ends. Germline values: CDR1 GTSNPN, CDR2 SVGIG (reference sequence). This CDR3 spans 13 amino acids.

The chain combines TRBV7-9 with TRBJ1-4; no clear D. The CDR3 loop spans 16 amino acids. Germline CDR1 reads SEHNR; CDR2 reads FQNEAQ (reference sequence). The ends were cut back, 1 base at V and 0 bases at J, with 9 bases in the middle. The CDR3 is CASSLGRGATNEKLFF. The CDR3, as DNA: TGTGCCAGCAGCTTAGGGCGGGGAGCAACTAATGAAAAACTGTTTTTT.

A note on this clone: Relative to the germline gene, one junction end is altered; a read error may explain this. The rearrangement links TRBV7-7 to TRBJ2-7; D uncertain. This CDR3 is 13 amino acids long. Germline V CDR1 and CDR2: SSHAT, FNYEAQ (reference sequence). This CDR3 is CASSLDQNYEQYF. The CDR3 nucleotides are TGTGCTAGCAGCTTAGATCAAAACTACGAGCAGTACTTC.

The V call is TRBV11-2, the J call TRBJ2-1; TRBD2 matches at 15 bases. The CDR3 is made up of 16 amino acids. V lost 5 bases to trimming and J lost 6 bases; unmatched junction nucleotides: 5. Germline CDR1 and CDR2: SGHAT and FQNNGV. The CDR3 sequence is CASSRRTSGGGNEQFF. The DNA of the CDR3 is TGTGCCAGCAGCCGACGGACTAGCGGGGGGGGCAATGAGCAGTTCTTC.

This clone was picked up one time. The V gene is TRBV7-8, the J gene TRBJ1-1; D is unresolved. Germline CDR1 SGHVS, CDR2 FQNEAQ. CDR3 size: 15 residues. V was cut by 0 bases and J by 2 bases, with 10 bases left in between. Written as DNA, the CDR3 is TGTGCCAGCAGCTTAGCCGCGGGTCGAAACACTGAAGCTTTCTTT. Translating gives CASSLAAGRNTEAFF.

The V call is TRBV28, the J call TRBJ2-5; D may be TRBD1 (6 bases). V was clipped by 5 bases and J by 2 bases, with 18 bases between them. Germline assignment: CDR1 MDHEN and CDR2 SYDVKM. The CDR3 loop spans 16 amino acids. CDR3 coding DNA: TGTGCCAGCAGTGACAGCCCGGGACAATCACAAGAGACCCAGTACTTC. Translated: CASSDSPGQSQETQYF.

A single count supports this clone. CDR3 region: CASSEWASGSPQFF. The CDR3 DNA sequence: TGTGCCAGCAGTGAGTGGGCTAGCGGGAGTCCTCAGTTCTTC. V is TRBV2 and J is TRBJ2-1, with 10 bases that match TRBD2. Germline V lookup: CDR1 SNHLY, CDR2 FYNNEI. Trimming cost V 3 bases and J 13 bases; bases outside gene matches: 9. CDR3 size: 14 residues.

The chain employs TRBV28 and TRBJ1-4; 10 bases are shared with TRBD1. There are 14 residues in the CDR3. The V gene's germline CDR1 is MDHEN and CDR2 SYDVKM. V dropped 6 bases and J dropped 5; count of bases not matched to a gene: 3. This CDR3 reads CASSGGQGNEKLFF. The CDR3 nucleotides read TGTGCCAGCAGCGGGGGACAGGGGAATGAAAAACTGTTTTTT. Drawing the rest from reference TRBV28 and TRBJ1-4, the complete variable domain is DVKVTQSSRYLVKRTGEKVFLECVQDMDHENMFWYRQDPGLGLRLIYFSYDVKMKEKGDIPEGYSVSREKKERFSLILESASTNQTSMYLCASSGGQGNEKLFFGSGTQLSVL.

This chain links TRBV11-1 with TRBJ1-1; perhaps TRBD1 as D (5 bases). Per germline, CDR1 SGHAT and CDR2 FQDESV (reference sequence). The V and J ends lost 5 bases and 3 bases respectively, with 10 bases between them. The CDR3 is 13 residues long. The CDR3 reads CASSEGVDTEAFF. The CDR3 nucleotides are TGTGCCAGCAGCGAAGGGGTGGACACTGAAGCTTTCTTT.

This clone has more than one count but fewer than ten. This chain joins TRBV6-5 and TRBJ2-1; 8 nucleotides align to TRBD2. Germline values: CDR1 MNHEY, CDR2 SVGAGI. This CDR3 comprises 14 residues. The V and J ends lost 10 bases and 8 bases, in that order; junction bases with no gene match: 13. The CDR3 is CATGDGAGVDEQFF. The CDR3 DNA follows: TGTGCCACTGGGGACGGAGCGGGGGTCGATGAGCAGTTCTTC.

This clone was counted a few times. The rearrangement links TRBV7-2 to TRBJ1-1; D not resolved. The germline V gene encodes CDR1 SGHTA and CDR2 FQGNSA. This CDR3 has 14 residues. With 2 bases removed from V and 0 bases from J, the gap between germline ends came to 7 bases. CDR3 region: CASSLWQLNTEAFF. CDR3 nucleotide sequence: TGTGCCAGCAGCTTATGGCAACTGAACACTGAAGCTTTCTTT.

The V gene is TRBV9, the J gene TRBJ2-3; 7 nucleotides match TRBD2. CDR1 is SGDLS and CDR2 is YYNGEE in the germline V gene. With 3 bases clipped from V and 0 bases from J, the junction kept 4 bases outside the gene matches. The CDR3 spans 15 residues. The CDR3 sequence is CASSASGVSTDTQYF. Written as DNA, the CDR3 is TGTGCCAGCAGCGCCAGCGGGGTTAGCACAGATACGCAGTATTTT.

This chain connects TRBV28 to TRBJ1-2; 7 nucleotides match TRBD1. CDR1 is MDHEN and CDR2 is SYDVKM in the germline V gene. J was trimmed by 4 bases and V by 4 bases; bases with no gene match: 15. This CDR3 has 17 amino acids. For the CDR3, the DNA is TGTGCCAGCAGTTCCCAGGGGGGCATCGAAAAACTCTATGGCTACACCTTC. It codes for CASSSQGGIEKLYGYTF.

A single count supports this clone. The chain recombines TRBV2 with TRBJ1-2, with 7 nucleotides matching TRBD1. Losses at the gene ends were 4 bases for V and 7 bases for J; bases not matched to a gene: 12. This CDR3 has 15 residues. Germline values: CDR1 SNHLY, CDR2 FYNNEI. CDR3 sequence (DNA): TGTGCCAGCAGTGTGGGGACAGAGAGTGTCCTTGGCTACACCTTC. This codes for CASSVGTESVLGYTF.

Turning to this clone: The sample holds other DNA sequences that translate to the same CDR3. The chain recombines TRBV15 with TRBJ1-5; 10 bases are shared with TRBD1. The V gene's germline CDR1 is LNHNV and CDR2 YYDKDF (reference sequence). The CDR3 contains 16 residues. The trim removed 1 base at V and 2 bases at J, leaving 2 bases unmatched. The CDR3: CATSRGDRGGNQPQHF. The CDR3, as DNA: TGTGCCACCAGCAGAGGGGACAGGGGCGGCAATCAGCCCCAGCATTTT.

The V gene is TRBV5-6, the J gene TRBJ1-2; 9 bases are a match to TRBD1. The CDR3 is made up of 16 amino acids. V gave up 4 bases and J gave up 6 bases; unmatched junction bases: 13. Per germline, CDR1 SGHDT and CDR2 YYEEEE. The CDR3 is CASSPGTGLERDGYTF. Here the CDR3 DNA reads TGTGCCAGCAGCCCCGGGACAGGGTTAGAGAGGGATGGCTACACCTTC.

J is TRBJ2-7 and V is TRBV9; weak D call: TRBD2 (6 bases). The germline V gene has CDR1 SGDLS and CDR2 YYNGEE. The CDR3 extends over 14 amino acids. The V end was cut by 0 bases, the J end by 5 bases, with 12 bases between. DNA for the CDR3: TGTGCCAGCAGCGTAGCTGGGCGGGAAGACGAGCAGTACTTC. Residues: CASSVAGREDEQYF.

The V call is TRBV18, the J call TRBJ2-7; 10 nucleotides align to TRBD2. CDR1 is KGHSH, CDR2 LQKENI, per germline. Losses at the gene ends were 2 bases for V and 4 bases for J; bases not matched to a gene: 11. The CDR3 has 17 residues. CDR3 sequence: CASSPGAASGSEYEQYF. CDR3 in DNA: TGTGCCAGCTCACCAGGAGCAGCTAGCGGGAGTGAGTACGAGCAGTACTTC.

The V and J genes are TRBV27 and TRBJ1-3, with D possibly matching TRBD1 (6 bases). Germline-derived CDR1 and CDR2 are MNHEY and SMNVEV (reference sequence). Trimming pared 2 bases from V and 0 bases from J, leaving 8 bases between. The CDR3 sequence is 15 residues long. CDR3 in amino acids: CASSLGTHSGNTIYF. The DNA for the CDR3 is TGTGCCAGCAGTTTAGGGACACACTCTGGAAACACCATATATTTT.

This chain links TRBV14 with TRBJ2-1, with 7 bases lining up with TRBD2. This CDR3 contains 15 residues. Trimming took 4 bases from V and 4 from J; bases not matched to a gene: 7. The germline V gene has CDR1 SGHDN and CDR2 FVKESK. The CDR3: CASSPTGLPYNEQFF. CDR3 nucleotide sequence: TGTGCCAGCAGCCCAACGGGACTACCATACAATGAGCAGTTCTTC.

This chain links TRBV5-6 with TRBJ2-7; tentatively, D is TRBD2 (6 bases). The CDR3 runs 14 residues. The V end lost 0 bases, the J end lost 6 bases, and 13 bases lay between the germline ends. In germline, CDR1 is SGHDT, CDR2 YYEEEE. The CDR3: CASSLVYGSSEQYF. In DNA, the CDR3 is TGTGCCAGCAGCTTGGTTTACGGGAGCTCCGAGCAGTACTTC. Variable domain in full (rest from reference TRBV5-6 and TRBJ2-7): DAGVTQSPTHLIKTRGQQVTLRCSPKSGHDTVSWYQQALGQGPQFIFQYYEEEERQRGNFPDRFSGHQFPNYSSELNVNALLLGDSALYLCASSLVYGSSEQYFGPGTRLTVT.

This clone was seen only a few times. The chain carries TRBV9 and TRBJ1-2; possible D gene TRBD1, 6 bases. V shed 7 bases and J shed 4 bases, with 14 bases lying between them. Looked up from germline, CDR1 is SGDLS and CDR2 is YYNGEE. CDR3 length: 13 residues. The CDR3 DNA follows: TGTGCCAGCTCGAAAGGGGGTCTCTATGGCTACACCTTC. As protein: CASSKGGLYGYTF.

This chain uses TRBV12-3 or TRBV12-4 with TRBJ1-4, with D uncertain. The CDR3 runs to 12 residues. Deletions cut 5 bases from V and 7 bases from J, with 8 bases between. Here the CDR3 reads CASSDIGEKLFF. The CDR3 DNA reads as TGTGCCAGCAGTGACATAGGTGAAAAACTGTTTTTT.

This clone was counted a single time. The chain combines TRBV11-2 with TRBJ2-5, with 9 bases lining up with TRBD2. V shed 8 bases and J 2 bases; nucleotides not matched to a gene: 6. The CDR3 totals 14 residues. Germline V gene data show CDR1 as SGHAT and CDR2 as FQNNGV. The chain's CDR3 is CASCRLAEQETQYF. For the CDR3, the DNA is TGTGCCAGCTGTCGACTAGCGGAACAAGAGACCCAGTACTTC.

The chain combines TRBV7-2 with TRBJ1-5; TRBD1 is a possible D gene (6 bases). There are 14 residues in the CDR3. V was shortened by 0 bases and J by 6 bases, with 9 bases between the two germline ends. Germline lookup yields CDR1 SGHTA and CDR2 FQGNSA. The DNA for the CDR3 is TGTGCCAGCAGCTTAGCACAGGGACCTCAGCCCCAGCATTTT. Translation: CASSLAQGPQPQHF.